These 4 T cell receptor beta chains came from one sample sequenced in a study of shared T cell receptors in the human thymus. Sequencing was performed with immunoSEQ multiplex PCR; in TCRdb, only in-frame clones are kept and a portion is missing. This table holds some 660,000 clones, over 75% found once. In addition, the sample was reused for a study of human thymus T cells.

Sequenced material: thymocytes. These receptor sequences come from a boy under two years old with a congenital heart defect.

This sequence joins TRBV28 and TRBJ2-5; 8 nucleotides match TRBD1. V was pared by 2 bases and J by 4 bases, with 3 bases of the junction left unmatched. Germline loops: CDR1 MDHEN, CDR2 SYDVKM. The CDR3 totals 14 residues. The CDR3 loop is CASSLLRGRETQYF. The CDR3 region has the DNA TGTGCCAGCAGTTTACTCAGGGGGCGAGAGACCCAGTACTTC.

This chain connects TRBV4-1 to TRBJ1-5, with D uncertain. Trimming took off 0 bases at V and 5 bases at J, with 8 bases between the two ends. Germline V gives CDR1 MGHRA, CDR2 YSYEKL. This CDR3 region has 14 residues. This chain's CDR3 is CASSQDPGYQPQHF. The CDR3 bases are TGCGCCAGCAGCCAAGACCCCGGGTATCAGCCCCAGCATTTT.

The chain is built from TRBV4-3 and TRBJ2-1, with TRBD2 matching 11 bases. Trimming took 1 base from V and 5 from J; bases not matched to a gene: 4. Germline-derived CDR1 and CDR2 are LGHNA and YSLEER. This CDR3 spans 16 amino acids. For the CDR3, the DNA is TGCGCCAGCAGCCAAGGGACGGGACTAGCGGACAATGAGCAGTTCTTC. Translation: CASSQGTGLADNEQFF.

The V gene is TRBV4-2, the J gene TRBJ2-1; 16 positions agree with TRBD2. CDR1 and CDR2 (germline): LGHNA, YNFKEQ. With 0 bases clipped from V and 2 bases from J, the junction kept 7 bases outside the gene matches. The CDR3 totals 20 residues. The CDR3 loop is CASSQDGTSGRVDTYNEQFF. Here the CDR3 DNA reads TGTGCCAGCAGCCAAGACGGGACTAGCGGGAGGGTTGACACCTACAATGAGCAGTTCTTC.